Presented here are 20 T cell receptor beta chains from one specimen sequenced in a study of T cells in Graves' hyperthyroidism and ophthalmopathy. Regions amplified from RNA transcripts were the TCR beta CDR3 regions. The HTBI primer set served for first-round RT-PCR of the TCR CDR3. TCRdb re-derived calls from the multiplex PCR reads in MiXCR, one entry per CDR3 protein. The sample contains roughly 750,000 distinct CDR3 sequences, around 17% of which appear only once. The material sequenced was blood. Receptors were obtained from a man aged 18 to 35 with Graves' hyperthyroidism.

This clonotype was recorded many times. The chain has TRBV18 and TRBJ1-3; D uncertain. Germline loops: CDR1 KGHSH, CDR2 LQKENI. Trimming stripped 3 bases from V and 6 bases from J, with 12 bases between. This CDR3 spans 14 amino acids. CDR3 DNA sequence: TGTGCCAGCTCACCCATGGTCGCTGAAAACACCATATATTTT. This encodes CASSPMVAENTIYF.

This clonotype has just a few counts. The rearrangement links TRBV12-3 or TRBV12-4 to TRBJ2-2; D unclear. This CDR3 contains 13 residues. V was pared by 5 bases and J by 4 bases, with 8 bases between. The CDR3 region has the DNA TGTGCCAGCAGTACACAGATCACCGGGGAGCTGTTTTTT. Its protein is CASSTQITGELFF.

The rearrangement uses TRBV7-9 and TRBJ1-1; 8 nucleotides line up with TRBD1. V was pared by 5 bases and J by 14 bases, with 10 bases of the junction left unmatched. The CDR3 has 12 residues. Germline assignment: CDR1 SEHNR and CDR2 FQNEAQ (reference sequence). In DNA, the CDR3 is TGTGCCAGCAGCCGACAGGGGAAAGGGTCCTTCTTT. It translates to CASSRQGKGSFF.

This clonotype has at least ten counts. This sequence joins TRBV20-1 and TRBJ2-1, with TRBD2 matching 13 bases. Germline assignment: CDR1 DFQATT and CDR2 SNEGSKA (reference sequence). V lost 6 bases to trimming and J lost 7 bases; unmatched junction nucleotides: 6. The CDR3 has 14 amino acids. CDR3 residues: CSAPGLAGTNEQFF. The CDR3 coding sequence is TGCAGTGCGCCGGGACTAGCGGGGACTAATGAGCAGTTCTTC.

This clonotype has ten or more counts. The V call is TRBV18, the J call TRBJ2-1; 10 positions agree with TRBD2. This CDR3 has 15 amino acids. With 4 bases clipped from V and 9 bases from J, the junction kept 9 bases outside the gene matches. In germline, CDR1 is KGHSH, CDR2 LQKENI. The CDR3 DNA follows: TGTGCCAGCTCACTGGGAGTAGCGGGGGGCGCTGAGCAGTTCTTC. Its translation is CASSLGVAGGAEQFF.

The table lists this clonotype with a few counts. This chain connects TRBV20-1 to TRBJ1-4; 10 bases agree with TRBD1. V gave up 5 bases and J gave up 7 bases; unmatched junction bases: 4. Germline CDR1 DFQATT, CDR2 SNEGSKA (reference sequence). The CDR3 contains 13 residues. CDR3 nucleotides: TGCAGTGCTCCCGACAGGGGGCGTGAAAAACTGTTTTTT. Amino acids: CSAPDRGREKLFF.

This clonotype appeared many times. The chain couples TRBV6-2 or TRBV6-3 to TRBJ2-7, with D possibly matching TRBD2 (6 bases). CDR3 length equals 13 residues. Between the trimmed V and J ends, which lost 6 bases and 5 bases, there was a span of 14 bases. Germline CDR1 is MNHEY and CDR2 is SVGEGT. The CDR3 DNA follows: TGTGCCAGCAGGGAGGGCCTTATCAACGAGCAGTACTTC. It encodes CASREGLINEQYF.

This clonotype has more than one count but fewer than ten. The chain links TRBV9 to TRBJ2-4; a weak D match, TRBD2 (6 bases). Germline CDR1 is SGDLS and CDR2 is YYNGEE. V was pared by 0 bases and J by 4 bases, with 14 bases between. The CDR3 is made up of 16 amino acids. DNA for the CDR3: TGTGCCAGCAGCGTAGGACTTAGCGGAAAAAAAAACATTCAGTACTTC. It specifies CASSVGLSGKKNIQYF.

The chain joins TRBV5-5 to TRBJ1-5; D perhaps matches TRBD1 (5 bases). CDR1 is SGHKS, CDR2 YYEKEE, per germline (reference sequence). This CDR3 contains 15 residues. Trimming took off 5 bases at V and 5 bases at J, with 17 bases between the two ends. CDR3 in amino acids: CASSPDPRGDQPQHF. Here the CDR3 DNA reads TGTGCCAGCAGTCCGGACCCTCGGGGCGATCAGCCCCAGCATTTT.

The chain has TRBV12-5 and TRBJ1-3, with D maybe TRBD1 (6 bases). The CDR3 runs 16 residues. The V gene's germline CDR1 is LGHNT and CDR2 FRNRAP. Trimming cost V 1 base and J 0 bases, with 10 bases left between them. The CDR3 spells CASGLGGHSSGNTIYF. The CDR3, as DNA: TGTGCTAGTGGTTTGGGGGGACATTCCTCTGGAAACACCATATATTTT. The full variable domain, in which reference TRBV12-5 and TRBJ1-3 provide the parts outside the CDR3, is DARVTQTPRHKVTEMGQEVTMRCQPILGHNTVFWYRQTMMQGLELLAYFRNRAPLDDSGMPKDRFSAEMPDATLATLKIQPSEPRDSAVYFCASGLGGHSSGNTIYFGEGSWLTVV.

The CDR3 region is CSARLAGNNEQFF. The CDR3 region has the DNA TGCAGTGCTAGACTAGCGGGGAACAATGAGCAGTTCTTC. V and J are TRBV20-1 and TRBJ2-1, with TRBD2 identical over 9 bases. V gave up 2 bases and J gave up 5 bases; unmatched junction bases: 1. There are 13 residues in the CDR3. Per germline, CDR1 DFQATT and CDR2 SNEGSKA (reference sequence).

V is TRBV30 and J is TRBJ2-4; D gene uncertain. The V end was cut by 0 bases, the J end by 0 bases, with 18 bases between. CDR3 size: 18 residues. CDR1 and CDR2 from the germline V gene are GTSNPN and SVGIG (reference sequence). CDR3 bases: TGTGCCTGGAGTGTCCGGCGTGTGGCGGTGCTAGCCAAAAACATTCAGTACTTC. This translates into CAWSVRRVAVLAKNIQYF.

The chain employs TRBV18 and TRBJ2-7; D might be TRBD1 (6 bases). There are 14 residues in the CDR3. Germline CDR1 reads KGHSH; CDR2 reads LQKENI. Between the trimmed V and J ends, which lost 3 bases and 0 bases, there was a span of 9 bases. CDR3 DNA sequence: TGTGCCAGCTCACCGGGACAAAACTCCTACGAGCAGTACTTC. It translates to CASSPGQNSYEQYF.

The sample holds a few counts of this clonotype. CDR3 nucleotide sequence: TGCAGTGCCCCCTGGGGCGGGGGCCTAGGGATCGAGCAGTACTTC. As protein: CSAPWGGGLGIEQYF. The rearrangement uses TRBV20-1 and TRBJ2-7, with D perhaps matching TRBD2 (7 bases). V lost 6 bases, J lost 6 bases, and 24 bases lay in between. The length of the CDR3 is 15 residues. CDR1 is DFQATT, CDR2 SNEGSKA, per germline (reference sequence).

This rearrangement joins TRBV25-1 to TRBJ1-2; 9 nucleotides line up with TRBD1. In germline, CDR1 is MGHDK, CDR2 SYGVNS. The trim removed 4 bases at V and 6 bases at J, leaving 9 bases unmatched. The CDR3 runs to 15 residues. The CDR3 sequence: CASSAPGTGSNGYTF. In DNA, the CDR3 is TGTGCCAGCAGTGCCCCCGGGACAGGGTCGAATGGCTACACCTTC.

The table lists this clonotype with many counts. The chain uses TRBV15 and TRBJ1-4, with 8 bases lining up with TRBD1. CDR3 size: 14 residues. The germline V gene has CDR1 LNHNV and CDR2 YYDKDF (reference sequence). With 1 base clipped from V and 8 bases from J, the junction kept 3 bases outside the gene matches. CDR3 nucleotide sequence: TGTGCCACCAGCAGAGTGCAGGGGGCAGAAAAACTGTTTTTT. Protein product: CATSRVQGAEKLFF.

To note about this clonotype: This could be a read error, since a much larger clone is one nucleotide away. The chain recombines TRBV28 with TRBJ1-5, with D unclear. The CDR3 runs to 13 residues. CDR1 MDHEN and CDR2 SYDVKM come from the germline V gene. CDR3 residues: CASSLRNNQPRHF. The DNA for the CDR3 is TGTGCCAGCAGTTTACGTAACAATCAGCCCCGGCATTTT.

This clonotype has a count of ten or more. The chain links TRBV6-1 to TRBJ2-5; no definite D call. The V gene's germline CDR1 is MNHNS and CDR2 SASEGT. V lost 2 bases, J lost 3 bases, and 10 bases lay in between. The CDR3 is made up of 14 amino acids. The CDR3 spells CASSENLAKETQYF. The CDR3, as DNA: TGTGCCAGCAGTGAAAATCTTGCTAAAGAGACCCAGTACTTC.

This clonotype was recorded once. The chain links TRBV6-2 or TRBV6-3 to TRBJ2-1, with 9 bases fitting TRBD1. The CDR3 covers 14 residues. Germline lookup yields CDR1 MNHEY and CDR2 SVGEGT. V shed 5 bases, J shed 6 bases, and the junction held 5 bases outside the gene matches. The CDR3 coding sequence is TGTGCCAGCAGTCTGGGACAGGGTCCCAATGAGCAGTTCTTC. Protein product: CASSLGQGPNEQFF.

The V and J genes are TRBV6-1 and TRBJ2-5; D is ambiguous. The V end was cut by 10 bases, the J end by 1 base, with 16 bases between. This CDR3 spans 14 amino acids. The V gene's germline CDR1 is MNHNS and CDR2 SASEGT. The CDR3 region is CATTHWPAQETQYF. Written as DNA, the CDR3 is TGTGCCACCACCCACTGGCCAGCCCAAGAGACCCAGTACTTC.